This T cell receptor beta chain was identified in a study of T cells in Graves' hyperthyroidism and ophthalmopathy. Study findings and constraints: Expanded thyroid clonotypes (above 0.001) were mostly also found in blood.

The V gene lost 5 bases and the J gene lost 5 bases, with 7 bases spanning the gap. This CDR3 contains 11 residues. Looked up from germline, CDR1 is SNHLY and CDR2 is FYNNEI. Absent ophthalmopathy progression within 18 months defined stable Graves' hyperthyroidism. This clonotype appeared many times. The antigen remains unidentified. From RNA transcripts, TCR beta CDR3 regions were amplified. The HTBI primer set drove a first-round RT-PCR of the TCR CDR3. MiXCR, run by TCRdb on the multiplex PCR reads, gives a single entry per CDR3 protein. The data show about 98,000 distinct CDR3 sequences, roughly 40% seen once.

The TCR originated in a young woman with Graves' hyperthyroidism. Material for sequencing was peripheral blood or thyroid tissue (not recorded which). The chain has TRBV2 and TRBJ2-7; D gene uncertain. The CDR3 protein is CASSSSDEQYF. The DNA for the CDR3 is TGTGCCAGCAGTTCTTCCGACGAGCAGTACTTC.